Below are 21 T cell receptor beta chains sequenced from a single sample in a study of response to subunit inactivated influenza vaccine. TCRdb reprocessed the RT-PCR reads with MiXCR, giving one entry per CDR3 protein. The sample has hundreds of thousands of distinct CDR3 sequences; 14% are singletons. Sequences were derived from PBMCs from blood, sampled less than 15 days before vaccination. These receptors came from a man aged 50 to 59 who received an inactivated influenza vaccine.

This clonotype was picked up a small number of times. This chain joins TRBV6-1 and TRBJ2-5, with 9 bases lining up with TRBD2. The V and J ends lost 6 bases and 4 bases, in that order; junction bases with no gene match: 6. CDR3 size: 14 residues. CDR1 is MNHNS and CDR2 is SASEGT in the germline V gene. DNA of the CDR3: TGTGCCAGCAGGGTCGGTAGCGGGGGAGAGACCCAGTACTTC. Translation: CASRVGSGGETQYF.

This clonotype was counted many times. The chain is built from TRBV7-6 and TRBJ2-1; perhaps TRBD2 as D (5 bases). The germline V and J ends were trimmed by 2 bases and 6 bases, with 17 bases remaining between them. The germline V gene encodes CDR1 SGHVS and CDR2 FNYEAQ. The CDR3 loop spans 16 amino acids. The CDR3 nucleotides read TGTGCCAGCAGCTTATTGGCTAGCCCCGTCATCAATGAGCAGTTCTTC. This sequence encodes CASSLLASPVINEQFF. Filled out from reference TRBV7-6 and TRBJ2-1, the complete variable domain reads GAGVSQSPRYKVTKRGQDVALRCDPISGHVSLYWYRQALGQGPEFLTYFNYEAQQDKSGLPNDRFSAERPEGSISTLTIQRTEQRDSAMYRCASSLLASPVINEQFFGPGTRLTVL.

This clonotype was counted only a few times. The chain couples TRBV29-1 to TRBJ2-2; D is perhaps TRBD1 or TRBD2 (5 bases each). This CDR3 has 15 amino acids. The V end lost 4 bases, the J end lost 1 base, and 13 bases lay between the germline ends. Per the germline V gene, CDR1 is SQVTM and CDR2 is ANQGSEA. CDR3 sequence: CSVVAGRGNTGELFF. Here the CDR3 DNA reads TGCAGCGTTGTCGCGGGTAGGGGGAACACCGGGGAGCTGTTTTTT.

The rearrangement joins TRBV20-1 to TRBJ2-7; TRBD1 matches 7 bases. The germline V gene has CDR1 DFQATT and CDR2 SNEGSKA (reference sequence). V lost 1 base, J lost 3 bases, and 6 bases stayed unmatched. CDR3 length: 14 amino acids. The CDR3 loop reads CSARVEQGLYEQYF. For the CDR3, the DNA is TGCAGTGCTAGAGTGGAACAGGGGCTCTACGAGCAGTACTTC.

In this sample, this clonotype turned up once. The chain joins TRBV20-1 to TRBJ2-7; D is unclear. CDR3 size: 13 residues. The ends were cut back, 7 bases at V and 0 bases at J, with 13 bases in the middle. The germline V gene encodes CDR1 DFQATT and CDR2 SNEGSKA (reference sequence). The CDR3 protein is CSVLVGYSYEQYF. The CDR3 DNA reads as TGCAGTGTTTTGGTGGGATACTCCTACGAGCAGTACTTC.

The chain is built from TRBV29-1 and TRBJ1-3; D perhaps matches TRBD1 (6 bases). The CDR3 sequence is 13 residues long. The V end was cut by 4 bases, the J end by 6 bases, with 13 bases between. Per germline, CDR1 SQVTM and CDR2 ANQGSEA. The CDR3 here is CSVAGGDVNTIYF. CDR3 coding DNA: TGCAGCGTTGCCGGGGGCGACGTAAACACCATATATTTT.

The rearrangement joins TRBV28 to TRBJ2-1; 12 bases map to TRBD2. CDR1 is MDHEN and CDR2 is SYDVKM in the germline V gene. V dropped 6 bases and J dropped 6; count of bases not matched to a gene: 6. The CDR3 loop spans 15 amino acids. The CDR3 here is CASRLLAGGANEQFF. The CDR3 region has the DNA TGTGCCAGCAGACTACTAGCGGGGGGCGCCAATGAGCAGTTCTTC.

The table lists this clonotype with a few counts. This chain connects TRBV4-1 to TRBJ2-5; 9 bases match TRBD1. In germline, CDR1 is MGHRA, CDR2 YSYEKL. This CDR3 is 16 amino acids long. Trimming cost V 2 bases and J 5 bases; bases outside gene matches: 9. In nucleotides, the CDR3 is TGCGCCAGCAGCCAAACATTGACAGGGGGAAGCGAGACCCAGTACTTC. Translated, it gives CASSQTLTGGSETQYF.

This clonotype has a single count. J is TRBJ2-7 and V is TRBV27, with TRBD1 identical over 7 bases. Germline CDR1 is MNHEY and CDR2 is SMNVEV (reference sequence). Unmatched junction bases numbered 6, after V lost 4 bases and J lost 3 bases. CDR3 length: 14 residues. CDR3 protein: CASSSIDRVYEQYF. The CDR3 bases are TGTGCCAGCAGTTCAATCGACAGGGTCTACGAGCAGTACTTC.

The gene calls are TRBV7-2 and TRBJ2-4; no clear D gene. The CDR3 runs 14 residues. In germline, CDR1 is SGHTA, CDR2 FQGNSA. Trimming took off 5 bases at V and 7 bases at J, with 15 bases between the two ends. The CDR3 DNA reads as TGTGCCAGCAGCCGAGTACCAGGAGAGAACATTCAGTACTTC. Its protein product is CASSRVPGENIQYF.

This chain connects TRBV5-5 to TRBJ2-2; 8 bases agree with TRBD1. V shed 4 bases and J 7 bases; nucleotides not matched to a gene: 6. This CDR3 spans 14 amino acids. Germline V gene data show CDR1 as SGHKS and CDR2 as YYEKEE (reference sequence). CDR3 region: CASSKQGESGELFF. The DNA for the CDR3 is TGTGCCAGCAGCAAACAGGGGGAGAGCGGGGAGCTGTTTTTT. The complete variable domain, with remaining parts taken from reference TRBV5-5 and TRBJ2-2, reads DAGVTQSPTHLIKTRGQQVTLRCSPISGHKSVSWYQQVLGQGPQFIFQYYEKEERGRGNFPDRFSARQFPNYSSELNVNALLLGDSALYLCASSKQGESGELFFGEGSRLTVL.

This clonotype occurred a few times. The chain has TRBV10-3 and TRBJ2-7, with TRBD1 identical over 8 bases. V trimming: 6 bases; J trimming: 1 base; junction bases outside the gene matches: 2. Per germline, CDR1 ENHRY and CDR2 SYGVKD. This CDR3 region has 13 residues. The CDR3 reads CAISRQGSYEQYF. The CDR3 DNA reads as TGTGCCATCAGCAGACAGGGGTCCTACGAGCAGTACTTC.

The chain links TRBV28 to TRBJ2-2, with D tentatively TRBD1 (6 bases). V shed 6 bases and J shed 5 bases, with 25 bases lying between them. The V gene's germline CDR1 is MDHEN and CDR2 SYDVKM. The CDR3 is made up of 18 amino acids. CDR3 protein: CASRPIDRLGLNTGELFF. DNA of the CDR3: TGTGCCAGCAGACCCATCGACAGGCTGGGGTTAAATACCGGGGAGCTGTTTTTT.

The chain couples TRBV4-2 to TRBJ2-2; 8 bases are shared with TRBD1. Germline V gene sequence: CDR1 LGHNA, CDR2 YNFKEQ. The junction had 7 bases not matched to a gene; V was cut back by 4 bases and J by 6 bases. The CDR3 is 15 amino acids. The DNA of the CDR3 is TGTGCCAGCAGCCCTTCGACAGGGGTCGCCGGGGAGCTGTTTTTT. It specifies CASSPSTGVAGELFF.

This clonotype showed up many times. V usage is TRBV20-1 and J usage is TRBJ1-2; TRBD1 might be the D (5 bases). Germline V gene sequence: CDR1 DFQATT, CDR2 SNEGSKA (reference sequence). V lost 6 bases to trimming and J lost 5 bases, with 7 bases between them. The CDR3 length is 10 residues. In DNA form, the CDR3 reads TGCAGTGCCGCAGGGTATGGCTACACCTTC. Its protein product is CSAAGYGYTF.

This sequence joins TRBV7-9 and TRBJ1-5, with 7 bases lining up with TRBD1. CDR3 length: 15 residues. V trimming: 5 bases; J trimming: 3 bases; junction bases outside the gene matches: 7. Per germline, CDR1 SEHNR and CDR2 FQNEAQ (reference sequence). This CDR3 is CASSRGDSLNQPQHF. CDR3 sequence (DNA): TGTGCCAGCAGCCGAGGGGACAGCCTCAATCAGCCCCAGCATTTT.

The chain recombines TRBV6-5 with TRBJ2-5, with a weak D call TRBD1 (5 bases). Germline CDR1 MNHEY, CDR2 SVGAGI. The CDR3 runs 14 residues. Trimming removed 0 bases from V and 4 bases from J, with 9 bases in between. CDR3 coding DNA: TGTGCCAGCAGTTACTCTTCAGGGTCAGAGACCCAGTACTTC. This encodes CASSYSSGSETQYF.

Ten or more counts support this clonotype. J is TRBJ2-3 and V is TRBV10-2; no reliable D call. V was clipped by 7 bases and J by 8 bases, with 19 bases between them. The germline V gene encodes CDR1 WSHSY and CDR2 SAAADI. The CDR3 loop spans 14 amino acids. CDR3 nucleotide sequence: TGCGCCAGCACCGACACAGTCCTCGTTGCTACGCAGTATTTT. Encoded protein: CASTDTVLVATQYF.

This clonotype was counted a few times. CDR3 in amino acids: CASSMGQGGNEQFF. Here the CDR3 DNA reads TGTGCCAGCAGTATGGGACAGGGAGGAAATGAGCAGTTCTTC. The V call is TRBV12-3 or TRBV12-4, the J call TRBJ2-1, with 9 bases matching TRBD1. Trimming at V came to 5 bases and at J to 7 bases, leaving 6 bases not matched to a gene. The CDR3 totals 14 residues.

In this sample, this clonotype turned up a few times. Just one base apart from a much larger clone, this may be a read error. The chain employs TRBV5-1 and TRBJ1-1; no definite D call. The CDR3 spans 12 residues. Germline CDR1 is SGHRS and CDR2 is YFSETQ. V dropped 0 bases and J dropped 7 bases, with 7 bases sitting between them. CDR3 nucleotides: TGCGCCAGCAGCTTGGGAGAAGGTGAAGCTTTCTTT. Its protein is CASSLGEGEAFF. Based on the CDR3 plus reference TRBV5-1 and TRBJ1-1, the full variable domain is KAGVTQTPRYLIKTRGQQVTLSCSPISGHRSVSWYQQTPGQGLQFLFEYFSETQRNKGNFPGRFSGRQFSNSRSEMNVSTLELGDSALYLCASSLGEGEAFFGQGTRLTVV.

This chain joins TRBV29-1 and TRBJ1-4, with D uncertain. Between the trimmed V and J ends, which lost 4 bases and 4 bases, there was a span of 4 bases. CDR3 length: 11 residues. CDR1 and CDR2 from the germline V gene are SQVTM and ANQGSEA. The CDR3 DNA sequence: TGCAGCGTTGTGGGTAATGAAAAACTGTTTTTT. This gives the protein CSVVGNEKLFF.